What follows are 18 T cell receptor beta chains derived from one specimen sequenced in a study of blood T cell repertoires in COVID-19. Sequencing used immunoSEQ multiplex PCR; TCRdb keeps in-frame clones, though not all of them. The sample contains about 100,000 clones, roughly 90% of which appear only once. The sequenced sample consisted of peripheral blood. These receptors all stem from a man between 60 and 75 years old with acute or convalescent COVID-19.

V usage is TRBV27 and J usage is TRBJ2-7; 11 bases fit TRBD1. The CDR3 length is 15 residues. Germline loops: CDR1 MNHEY, CDR2 SMNVEV (reference sequence). V trimming: 3 bases; J trimming: 6 bases; junction bases outside the gene matches: 7. The CDR3 DNA reads TGTGCCAGCAGTTTCCAAGGACAGGGGGCTAGCGAGCAGTACTTC. Encoded protein: CASSFQGQGASEQYF.

The chain carries TRBV3-1 (or the pseudogene TRBV3-2) and TRBJ1-4, with D hard to call. This CDR3 comprises 16 residues. The V gene lost 2 bases and the J gene lost 6 bases, with 16 bases spanning the gap. CDR1 and CDR2 from the germline V gene are LGHDT and YNNKEL (reference sequence). The CDR3 loop is CASSQNPPGWDEKLFF. The DNA of the CDR3 is TGTGCCAGCAGCCAAAACCCACCGGGGTGGGATGAAAAACTGTTTTTT.

The chain couples TRBV6-5 to TRBJ2-7; weak D call: TRBD2 (6 bases). CDR1 is MNHEY, CDR2 SVGAGI, per germline. The CDR3 is 15 amino acids. The germline V and J ends were trimmed by 6 bases and 6 bases, with 21 bases remaining between them. DNA of the CDR3: TGTGCCAGCAGAACCCCGGGACTTACTGCGGGCGAGCAGTACTTC. It codes for CASRTPGLTAGEQYF.

The rearrangement links TRBV27 to TRBJ2-1; no clear D. The CDR3 has 15 amino acids. The germline V gene has CDR1 MNHEY and CDR2 SMNVEV (reference sequence). Deletions cut 6 bases from V and 2 bases from J, with 14 bases between. The CDR3 DNA is TGTGCCAGCAGGGGCACTCCAAACCCCTACAATGAGCAGTTCTTC. Encoded protein: CASRGTPNPYNEQFF.

The chain uses TRBV4-3 and TRBJ1-4, with D possibly matching TRBD1 (6 bases). Trimming shortened V by 0 bases and J by 8 bases, and 13 bases separated the two germline ends. CDR3 length: 15 residues. The germline gives CDR1 LGHNA, CDR2 YSLEER. The CDR3 protein is CASSQDVGAQEKLFF. CDR3 bases: TGCGCCAGCAGCCAAGATGTGGGGGCGCAGGAAAAACTGTTTTTT.

This chain connects TRBV6-6 to TRBJ1-3; 8 bases agree with TRBD1. CDR3 length: 14 amino acids. Germline V CDR1 and CDR2: MNHNY, SVGAGI (reference sequence). V lost 6 bases, J lost 4 bases, and 5 bases stayed unmatched. The chain's CDR3 is CASSPGTGGNTIYF. The DNA of the CDR3 is TGTGCCAGCAGCCCCGGGACAGGAGGAAACACCATATATTTT.

J is TRBJ1-2 and V is TRBV9; D is perhaps TRBD1 (6 bases). CDR1 is SGDLS and CDR2 is YYNGEE in the germline V gene. The CDR3 totals 17 residues. Deletions cut 2 bases from V and 0 bases from J, with 17 bases between. The CDR3 DNA follows: TGTGCCAGCAGCGTCTCAATTGGGGACACAGCTAACTATGGCTACACCTTC. It codes for CASSVSIGDTANYGYTF. The variable domain in full, with the rest retrieved from reference TRBV9 and TRBJ1-2, is DSGVTQTPKHLITATGQRVTLRCSPRSGDLSVYWYQQSLDQGLQFLIQYYNGEERAKGNILERFSAQQFPDLHSELNLSSLELGDSALYFCASSVSIGDTANYGYTFGSGTRLTVV.

The chain has TRBV7-9 and TRBJ1-5; tentative D call: TRBD1 (5 bases). The CDR3 is made up of 15 amino acids. With 5 bases removed from V and 5 bases from J, the gap between germline ends came to 16 bases. CDR1 and CDR2 (germline): SEHNR, FQNEAQ (reference sequence). CDR3 nucleotide sequence: TGTGCCAGCAGCCCGGGGGGATTAGCCGATCAGCCCCAGCATTTT. Amino acid sequence: CASSPGGLADQPQHF.

The J gene is TRBJ2-3, the V gene TRBV4-2, with a tentative D call TRBD2 (7 bases). CDR1 is LGHNA and CDR2 is YNFKEQ in the germline V gene. CDR3 length: 18 residues. V was trimmed by 0 bases and J by 0 bases, leaving 16 bases between them. DNA of the CDR3: TGTGCCAGCAGCCAAGATAGGGGGGGAAGCGGGAGCACAGATACGCAGTATTTT. It translates to CASSQDRGGSGSTDTQYF.

V is TRBV7-8 and J is TRBJ2-5, with D perhaps matching TRBD2 (6 bases). Per germline, CDR1 SGHVS and CDR2 FQNEAQ. CDR3 length: 13 residues. V dropped 5 bases and J dropped 2 bases, with 9 bases sitting between them. Here the CDR3 DNA reads TGTGCCAGCAGCGGGGGGAATCAAGAGACCCAGTACTTC. Protein product: CASSGGNQETQYF.

The chain links TRBV5-1 to TRBJ2-5; 7 bases fit TRBD2. In germline, CDR1 is SGHRS, CDR2 YFSETQ. CDR3 length equals 15 residues. With 1 base clipped from V and 2 bases from J, the junction kept 5 bases outside the gene matches. Here the CDR3 DNA reads TGCGCCAGCAGCTTGTATAGCGGGCCACAAGAGACCCAGTACTTC. Translation gives CASSLYSGPQETQYF.

The V and J genes are TRBV7-9 and TRBJ2-1; D perhaps matches TRBD1 (6 bases). CDR1 SEHNR and CDR2 FQNEAQ come from the germline V gene (reference sequence). The CDR3 has 14 amino acids. Trimming stripped 4 bases from V and 9 bases from J, with 16 bases between. CDR3 sequence: CASSSTGTLPEQFF. The CDR3 DNA reads TGTGCCAGCAGCTCGACCGGGACACTTCCTGAGCAGTTCTTC.

The chain links TRBV5-4 to TRBJ2-5, with 7 nucleotides matching TRBD1. The CDR3 runs 15 residues. V lost 4 bases to trimming and J lost 1 base; unmatched junction nucleotides: 7. CDR1 SGHNT and CDR2 YYREEE come from the germline V gene (reference sequence). CDR3 region: CASSTKTGTQETQYF. The CDR3 DNA reads as TGTGCCAGCAGCACCAAGACAGGGACCCAAGAGACCCAGTACTTC.

This clone occurred once. J is TRBJ2-3 and V is TRBV4-3, with 7 bases fitting TRBD2. Germline assignment: CDR1 LGHNA and CDR2 YSLEER. V lost 3 bases and J lost 3; bases outside the gene matches: 12. This CDR3 is 17 amino acids long. The CDR3: CASSHDLAGGVTDTQYF. Written as DNA, the CDR3 is TGCGCCAGCAGCCATGACTTAGCGGGCGGAGTGACAGATACGCAGTATTTT.

This chain connects TRBV7-2 to TRBJ1-2, with D possibly matching TRBD1 (5 bases). This CDR3 region has 16 residues. V dropped 1 base and J dropped 4 bases, with 16 bases sitting between them. Germline V gene data show CDR1 as SGHTA and CDR2 as FQGNSA. The DNA of the CDR3 is TGTGCCAGCAGCTTAGAGACAGAGTTCGTGGTCTATGGCTACACCTTC. Its translation: CASSLETEFVVYGYTF.

On this clone: Other DNA sequences in this sample translate to the same CDR3. The chain combines TRBV3-1 (or the pseudogene TRBV3-2) with TRBJ1-2, with D possibly TRBD1 on 6 matching bases. Looked up from germline, CDR1 is LGHDT and CDR2 is YNNKEL (reference sequence). The CDR3 covers 13 residues. With 3 bases removed from V and 4 bases from J, the gap between germline ends came to 9 bases. CDR3 protein: CASSQRTVYGYTF. As DNA, the CDR3 is TGTGCCAGCAGCCAGCGGACAGTCTATGGCTACACCTTC.

This clone was seen just once. The chain carries TRBV9 and TRBJ1-2; D is possibly TRBD1 (6 bases). Germline V gene lookup returns CDR1 SGDLS and CDR2 YYNGEE. V lost 3 bases and J lost 5, with 11 bases in between. The CDR3 runs 13 residues. The CDR3, as DNA: TGTGCCAGCAGCGCCAGGGGCAGATATGGCTACACCTTC. Its protein is CASSARGRYGYTF.

This sequence joins TRBV4-2 and TRBJ2-3; unclear D gene. The CDR3 totals 15 residues. The germline gives CDR1 LGHNA, CDR2 YNFKEQ. Trimming shortened V by 7 bases and J by 0 bases, and 14 bases separated the two germline ends. The CDR3 reads CASTIEMFSTDTQYF. The CDR3 DNA reads as TGTGCCAGCACCATAGAGATGTTTAGCACAGATACGCAGTATTTT.